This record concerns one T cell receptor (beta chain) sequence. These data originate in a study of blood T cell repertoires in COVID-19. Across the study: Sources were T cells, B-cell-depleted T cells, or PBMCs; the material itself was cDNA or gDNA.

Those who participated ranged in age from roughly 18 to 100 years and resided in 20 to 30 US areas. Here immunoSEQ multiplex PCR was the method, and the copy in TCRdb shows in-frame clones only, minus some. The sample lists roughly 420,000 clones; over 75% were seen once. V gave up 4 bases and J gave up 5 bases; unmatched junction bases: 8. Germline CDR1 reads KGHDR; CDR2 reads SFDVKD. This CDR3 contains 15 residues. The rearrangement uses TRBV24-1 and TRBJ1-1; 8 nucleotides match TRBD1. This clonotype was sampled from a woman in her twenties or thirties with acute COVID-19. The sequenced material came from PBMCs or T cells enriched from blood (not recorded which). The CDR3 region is CATSDPNRGRTEAFF. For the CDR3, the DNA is TGTGCCACCAGTGACCCGAACAGGGGGAGGACTGAAGCTTTCTTT.